Shown below are 30 T cell receptor beta chains from a single sample sequenced in a study of blood T cell repertoires in COVID-19. Produced via immunoSEQ multiplex PCR; TCRdb's table is partial and in-frame only. The data hold about 68,000 clones, with roughly 84% observed a single time. Sequencing was done on a sample of peripheral blood. The receptor set was obtained from a man aged 50-60 years with active COVID-19.

Many counts were recorded for this clone. The V call is TRBV6-2 or TRBV6-3, the J call TRBJ2-7; D unresolved. CDR3 size: 12 residues. Germline loops: CDR1 MNHEY, CDR2 SVGEGT. Trimming removed 2 bases at V and 7 bases at J, with 9 bases between. Here the CDR3 reads CASSYSVQEQYF. The CDR3 DNA reads as TGTGCCAGCAGTTACAGTGTTCAGGAGCAGTACTTC.

The chain uses TRBV27 and TRBJ1-2; 9 positions agree with TRBD1. With V trimmed by 1 base and J by 6 bases, 24 bases remained unmatched. In germline, CDR1 is MNHEY, CDR2 SMNVEV (reference sequence). This CDR3 is built from 21 residues. In DNA form, the CDR3 reads TGTGCCAGCAGTTTATTCCCTGCTATCTCCTCGGGACAGGGCGCCCCCAATGGCTACACCTTC. Its protein product is CASSLFPAISSGQGAPNGYTF.

The genes are TRBV7-2 and TRBJ2-1; 12 nucleotides match TRBD1. The germline gives CDR1 SGHTA, CDR2 FQGNSA. This CDR3 spans 15 amino acids. The V segment lost 5 bases and the J segment 4 bases; nucleotides outside the gene matches: 3. CDR3 sequence (DNA): TGTGCCAGCAGCCGGGGACAGGGGGCTTACAATGAGCAGTTCTTC. Protein: CASSRGQGAYNEQFF. Complete variable domain (other parts from reference TRBV7-2 and TRBJ2-1): GAGVSQSPSNKVTEKGKDVELRCDPISGHTALYWYRQSLGQGLEFLIYFQGNSAPDKSGLPSDRFSAERTGGSVSTLTIQRTQQEDSAVYLCASSRGQGAYNEQFFGPGTRLTVL.

The genes are TRBV5-1 and TRBJ1-4; TRBD1 is a possible D gene (5 bases). Germline lookup yields CDR1 SGHRS and CDR2 YFSETQ. Trimming removed 9 bases from V and 8 bases from J, with 20 bases in between. The length of the CDR3 is 14 residues. In DNA, the CDR3 is TGCGCCACCAGGTTGGGGCCGGGAGAGGAAAAACTGTTTTTT. It yields the protein CATRLGPGEEKLFF. Full variable domain (missing parts from reference TRBV5-1 and TRBJ1-4): KAGVTQTPRYLIKTRGQQVTLSCSPISGHRSVSWYQQTPGQGLQFLFEYFSETQRNKGNFPGRFSGRQFSNSRSEMNVSTLELGDSALYLCATRLGPGEEKLFFGSGTQLSVL.

This chain links TRBV27 with TRBJ1-4; D is undetermined. Per germline, CDR1 MNHEY and CDR2 SMNVEV (reference sequence). V lost 5 bases to trimming and J lost 8 bases, with 15 bases between them. The CDR3 spans 14 residues. The CDR3 region has the DNA TGTGCCAGCAGTCCCTCGTGGGGAGGGGAAAAACTGTTTTTT. It is translated as CASSPSWGGEKLFF.

This clone was counted a few times. The rearrangement uses TRBV19 and TRBJ2-3, with TRBD1 matching over 8 bases. The CDR3 totals 15 residues. Trimming at V came to 3 bases and at J to 5 bases, leaving 7 bases not matched to a gene. The germline CDR1 and CDR2 sequences are LNHDA and SQIVND (reference sequence). The CDR3 nucleotides are TGTGCCAGTAGTATCTCGGGACAGGTGTTAGATACGCAGTATTTT. Its protein product is CASSISGQVLDTQYF.

This clone was recorded only once. The rearrangement links TRBV27 to TRBJ1-1, with 7 nucleotides matching TRBD1. Trimming at V came to 5 bases and at J to 9 bases, leaving 6 bases not matched to a gene. CDR3 length: 12 residues. CDR1 and CDR2 from the germline V gene are MNHEY and SMNVEV (reference sequence). CDR3 region: CASSQMGQQAFF. DNA of the CDR3: TGTGCCAGCAGTCAGATGGGACAGCAAGCTTTCTTT.

V gene TRBV5-1 combines with J gene TRBJ2-5, with TRBD1 as a possible D gene (5 bases). V lost 0 bases and J lost 2, with 8 bases in between. CDR1 and CDR2 (germline): SGHRS, YFSETQ. The CDR3 has 14 amino acids. As DNA, the CDR3 is TGCGCCAGCAGCTTGGGGGCAGGGCAAGAGACCCAGTACTTC. It translates to CASSLGAGQETQYF.

This clone was picked up one time. The chain couples TRBV7-8 to TRBJ2-3; TRBD2 matches 11 bases. Trimming took 5 bases from V and 2 from J; bases not matched to a gene: 6. The length of the CDR3 is 16 residues. The germline V gene encodes CDR1 SGHVS and CDR2 FQNEAQ. CDR3 in DNA: TGTGCCAGCAGCCATAATAGCGGGGGGGTCACAGATACGCAGTATTTT. Amino acid sequence: CASSHNSGGVTDTQYF.

The V call is TRBV9, the J call TRBJ2-7; a possible D gene is TRBD2 (6 bases). V gave up 4 bases and J gave up 2 bases, with 19 bases separating them. Germline CDR1 SGDLS, CDR2 YYNGEE. The CDR3 totals 16 residues. This CDR3 reads CASSTPAGAGPYEQYF. In DNA, the CDR3 is TGTGCCAGCAGCACCCCCGCTGGGGCGGGACCCTACGAGCAGTACTTC.

The chain employs TRBV3-1 (or the pseudogene TRBV3-2) and TRBJ2-5; possibly TRBD1 for D (5 bases). V shed 10 bases and J shed 3 bases, with 18 bases lying between them. Per germline, CDR1 LGHDT and CDR2 YNNKEL (reference sequence). The CDR3 extends over 14 amino acids. CDR3 nucleotides: TGTGCCACCACAGGCCTCGGAGCTAAAGAGACCCAGTACTTC. Its translation: CATTGLGAKETQYF.

The chain joins TRBV4-2 to TRBJ2-3, with 9 bases identical to TRBD1. J was trimmed by 3 bases and V by 3 bases; bases with no gene match: 4. In germline, CDR1 is LGHNA, CDR2 YNFKEQ. The CDR3 is 15 amino acids. The CDR3 nucleotides read TGTGCCAGCAGCCAGGGACAGGGTTTAACAGATACGCAGTATTTT. Translated, it gives CASSQGQGLTDTQYF.

For this clone: The junction departs from the called germline gene at one end, perhaps through a read error. This chain connects TRBV15 to TRBJ2-3, with TRBD1 matching over 8 bases. The germline V gene encodes CDR1 LNHNV and CDR2 YYDKDF (reference sequence). CDR3 length equals 13 residues. CDR3 loop: CATSSAQGTGENF. Here the CDR3 DNA reads TGTGCCACCAGCAGCGCGCAGGGGACAGGCGAAAATTTT.

The V gene is TRBV27, the J gene TRBJ1-2; TRBD1 agrees at 7 bases. The CDR3 contains 14 residues. CDR1 and CDR2 (germline): MNHEY, SMNVEV (reference sequence). Trimming took 4 bases from V and 8 from J; bases not matched to a gene: 10. CDR3 region: CASSYRQGSWGYTF. The CDR3 bases are TGTGCCAGCAGTTACCGACAGGGTTCTTGGGGCTACACCTTC.

This chain connects TRBV2 to TRBJ1-2, with a possible D match to TRBD1 (5 bases). Trimming shortened V by 7 bases and J by 6 bases, and 21 bases separated the two germline ends. This CDR3 is built from 15 residues. The germline gives CDR1 SNHLY, CDR2 FYNNEI. This CDR3 reads CASTISVGGGHGYTF. The CDR3 coding sequence is TGTGCCAGCACGATTTCTGTTGGGGGGGGTCATGGCTACACCTTC.

The chain recombines TRBV18 with TRBJ1-1; the match to TRBD1 covers 9 bases. Per the germline V gene, CDR1 is KGHSH and CDR2 is LQKENI. This CDR3 spans 15 amino acids. Losses at the gene ends were 6 bases for V and 2 bases for J; bases not matched to a gene: 7. CDR3 protein: CASSGQGPPNTEAFF. The DNA for the CDR3 is TGTGCCAGCTCCGGACAGGGGCCACCAAACACTGAAGCTTTCTTT.

This clone showed up just a few times. The chain uses TRBV4-1 and TRBJ2-7; perhaps TRBD2 as D (6 bases). The CDR3 has 16 amino acids. The germline gives CDR1 MGHRA, CDR2 YSYEKL. V was clipped by 0 bases and J by 3 bases, with 15 bases between them. The DNA of the CDR3 is TGCGCCAGCAGCCAAGAAGGGCTCGGGAGTATCTACGAGCAGTACTTC. Protein sequence: CASSQEGLGSIYEQYF.

The CDR3 spells CASSYFGGAYNEQFF. CDR3 DNA sequence: TGTGCCAGCAGTTACTTTGGGGGGGCTTACAATGAGCAGTTCTTC. V and J are TRBV6-6 and TRBJ2-1; possibly TRBD2 for D (7 bases). This CDR3 has 15 amino acids. Looked up from germline, CDR1 is MNHNY and CDR2 is SVGAGI (reference sequence). V gave up 1 base and J gave up 4 bases, with 11 bases separating them.

The V gene is TRBV18, the J gene TRBJ1-4; 8 nucleotides agree with TRBD1. The J segment lost 3 bases and the V segment lost 3 bases, leaving 3 bases of the junction unmatched. The CDR3 is made up of 15 amino acids. The germline V gene encodes CDR1 KGHSH and CDR2 LQKENI. CDR3 in DNA: TGTGCCAGCTCACCCGTGACAGGGGCTAATGAAAAACTGTTTTTT. Translated: CASSPVTGANEKLFF.

The chain uses TRBV10-1 and TRBJ2-2; 7 bases match TRBD1. V shed 2 bases and J 4 bases; nucleotides not matched to a gene: 1. Germline V gene sequence: CDR1 WNHNN, CDR2 SYGVQD (reference sequence). CDR3 size: 14 residues. For the CDR3, the DNA is TGCGCCAGCAGTGAGAGACAGGGCACCGGGGAGCTGTTTTTT. This gives the protein CASSERQGTGELFF.

J is TRBJ2-7 and V is TRBV25-1, with a possible D match to TRBD2 (6 bases). There are 12 residues in the CDR3. Germline CDR1 reads MGHDK; CDR2 reads SYGVNS. The CDR3 nucleotides are TGTGCTACCCGGGCGGGGTTCTACGAGCAGTACTTC. Its protein is CATRAGFYEQYF.

The chain carries TRBV5-1 and TRBJ2-1, with 13 bases lining up with TRBD2. The length of the CDR3 is 19 residues. V gave up 0 bases and J gave up 1 base; unmatched junction bases: 7. Germline lookup yields CDR1 SGHRS and CDR2 YFSETQ. The CDR3 coding sequence is TGCGCCAGCAGCTTGGGACTAGCGGGAGGAGTGGGGTCCTACAATGAGCAGTTCTTC. This sequence encodes CASSLGLAGGVGSYNEQFF.

The chain recombines TRBV7-8 with TRBJ1-4; 9 positions match TRBD1. CDR1 and CDR2 (germline): SGHVS, FQNEAQ. The CDR3 loop spans 14 amino acids. The V segment lost 5 bases and the J segment 7 bases; nucleotides outside the gene matches: 5. CDR3 residues: CASSLQGAREKLFF. The CDR3 coding sequence is TGTGCCAGCAGCCTACAGGGGGCGCGTGAAAAACTGTTTTTT.

This rearrangement joins TRBV5-6 to TRBJ1-2; D call uncertain. Trimming shortened V by 0 bases and J by 4 bases, and 10 bases separated the two germline ends. Germline CDR1 and CDR2: SGHDT and YYEEEE. This CDR3 is 14 amino acids long. The CDR3 DNA sequence: TGTGCCAGCAGCTTGGCGATAGCAGTCTATGGCTACACCTTC. Residues: CASSLAIAVYGYTF.

This rearrangement joins TRBV5-1 to TRBJ2-7, with TRBD2 as a possible D gene (6 bases). V was clipped by 0 bases and J by 2 bases, with 12 bases between them. Germline lookup yields CDR1 SGHRS and CDR2 YFSETQ. CDR3 length: 15 residues. The CDR3 protein is CASSLGPEGAYEQYF. The CDR3, as DNA: TGCGCCAGCAGCTTGGGCCCGGAGGGTGCCTACGAGCAGTACTTC.

Judged by abundance, this clone is medium-sized. This rearrangement joins TRBV6-6 to TRBJ2-7; TRBD2 is a possible D gene (5 bases). This CDR3 spans 13 amino acids. The germline CDR1 and CDR2 sequences are MNHNY and SVGAGI (reference sequence). Deletions cut 3 bases from V and 0 bases from J, with 6 bases between. The CDR3 DNA follows: TGTGCCAGCAGTTATGACTACTCCTACGAGCAGTACTTC. Its translation: CASSYDYSYEQYF.

The J gene is TRBJ2-5, the V gene TRBV6-2 or TRBV6-3; possibly TRBD2 for D (6 bases). CDR1 and CDR2 (germline): MNHEY, SVGEGT. This CDR3 comprises 18 residues. V gave up 4 bases and J gave up 3 bases, with 24 bases separating them. The CDR3 loop is CASSSPLRLGSGKETQYF. The CDR3 DNA sequence: TGTGCCAGCAGTTCCCCTCTGCGTTTGGGTAGCGGAAAAGAGACCCAGTACTTC.

This clone was recorded once. The chain has TRBV9 and TRBJ1-2; no firm D call. This CDR3 is 14 amino acids long. CDR1 SGDLS and CDR2 YYNGEE come from the germline V gene. V lost 3 bases, J lost 4 bases, and 13 bases lay in between. CDR3 DNA: TGTGCCAGCAGCGGTAACGAGGGCCCCTATGGCTACACCTTC. It translates to CASSGNEGPYGYTF. The whole variable domain, remainder taken from reference TRBV9 and TRBJ1-2, is DSGVTQTPKHLITATGQRVTLRCSPRSGDLSVYWYQQSLDQGLQFLIQYYNGEERAKGNILERFSAQQFPDLHSELNLSSLELGDSALYFCASSGNEGPYGYTFGSGTRLTVV.

This sequence joins TRBV24-1 and TRBJ2-2; 11 positions agree with TRBD2. Germline V lookup: CDR1 KGHDR, CDR2 SFDVKD. Trimming cost V 7 bases and J 2 bases; bases outside gene matches: 8. CDR3 size: 17 residues. CDR3 sequence reads: CATSPHSGRENTGELFF. CDR3 DNA sequence: TGTGCCACCAGCCCACATAGCGGGAGGGAAAACACCGGGGAGCTGTTTTTT.

The chain couples TRBV27 to TRBJ1-1; tentative D call: TRBD1 (5 bases). V was clipped by 4 bases and J by 2 bases, with 11 bases between them. Germline assignment: CDR1 MNHEY and CDR2 SMNVEV (reference sequence). CDR3 size: 14 residues. DNA of the CDR3: TGTGCCAGCAGTTACCGGGGGGGAAACACTGAAGCTTTCTTT. Its protein product is CASSYRGGNTEAFF.